This section outlines one T cell receptor (beta chain) sequence together with its context. RNA, at about 0.5 to 1 ug, was reverse transcribed with random hexamers. It was immunoSEQ multiplex PCR that amplified TCR beta CDR3 across 54 Vbeta and 13 Jbeta. TCRdb reprocessed the immunoSEQ multiplex PCR reads via MiXCR and lists one record per CDR3 protein. The table lists 180,000 or so distinct CDR3 sequences, 95% of them singletons. The data were taken from a study of CD8 T cells in Susac syndrome. TCR beta was sequenced from blood CD8+ and CD4+ T cells. TEMRA cells were FACS-enriched, unlike CD8+ and CD4+ T cells, which were negatively isolated. CDR3 length: 13 residues. Trimming pared 6 bases from V and 10 bases from J, leaving 18 bases between. Germline CDR1 and CDR2: ENHRY and SYGVKD.

This TCR derives from a human donor in good health. V and J are TRBV10-3 and TRBJ1-2; a possible D gene is TRBD1 (6 bases). The source material was CD4+ T cells from PBMCs. The CDR3 here is CAIRPGQRPSYTF. For the CDR3, the DNA is TGTGCCATCAGGCCGGGACAACGGCCCTCCTACACCTTC.